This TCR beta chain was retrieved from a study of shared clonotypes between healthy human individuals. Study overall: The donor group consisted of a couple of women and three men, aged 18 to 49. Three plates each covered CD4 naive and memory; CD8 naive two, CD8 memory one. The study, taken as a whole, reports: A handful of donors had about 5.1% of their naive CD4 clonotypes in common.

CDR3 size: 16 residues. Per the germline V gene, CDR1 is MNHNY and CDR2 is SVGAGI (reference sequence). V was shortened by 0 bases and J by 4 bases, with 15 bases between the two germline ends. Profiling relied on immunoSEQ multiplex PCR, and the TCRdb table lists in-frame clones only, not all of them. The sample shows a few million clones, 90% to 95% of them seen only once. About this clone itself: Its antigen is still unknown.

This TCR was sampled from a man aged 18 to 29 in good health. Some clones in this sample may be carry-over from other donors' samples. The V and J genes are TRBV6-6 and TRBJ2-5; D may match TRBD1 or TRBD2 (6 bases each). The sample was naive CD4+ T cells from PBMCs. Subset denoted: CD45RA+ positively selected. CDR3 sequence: CASSYSRGAPVETQYF. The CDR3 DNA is TGTGCCAGCAGTTACTCGAGGGGGGCCCCTGTAGAGACCCAGTACTTC.